Below, 28 T cell receptor beta chains from the same sample are listed, as sequenced in a study of T-cell reconstitution after alpha-beta-depleted transplantation in children. A TCRbeta library incorporating unique molecular identifiers was prepared. TCRdb re-derived calls from the PCR reads in MiXCR, one entry per CDR3 protein. The sample includes under 850,000 distinct CDR3 sequences, roughly 14% of them seen just once. The specimen was PBMCs, collected before TCRalphabeta/CD19-depleted stem cell transplant. The receptor source for this set is a girl aged 2 to 10 with congenital amegakaryocytic thrombocytopenia, due to receive a stem cell transplant.

This clonotype occurred a few times. The chain is built from TRBV20-1 and TRBJ2-7; 7 positions match TRBD1. The CDR3 has 13 amino acids. Germline V gene lookup returns CDR1 DFQATT and CDR2 SNEGSKA (reference sequence). J was trimmed by 5 bases and V by 5 bases; bases with no gene match: 9. CDR3 nucleotide sequence: TGCAGTGCTGAAGACAGGGTCCGCGACGAGCAGTACTTC. Residues: CSAEDRVRDEQYF.

The sample holds a few counts of this clonotype. The chain has TRBV20-1 and TRBJ2-3, with D perhaps matching TRBD1 or TRBD2 (6 bases each). Per germline, CDR1 DFQATT and CDR2 SNEGSKA (reference sequence). The germline V and J ends were trimmed by 0 bases and 0 bases, with 13 bases remaining between them. This CDR3 region has 16 residues. The CDR3 reads CSAREVPGASTDTQYF. CDR3 in DNA: TGCAGTGCTAGAGAAGTTCCGGGGGCTAGCACAGATACGCAGTATTTT.

As concerns this clonotype: This may stem from a read error, because a much larger clone lies one nucleotide away. The chain combines TRBV20-1 with TRBJ2-3; D gene unclear. The CDR3 is 11 residues long. The V and J ends lost 6 bases and 4 bases respectively, with 8 bases between them. Germline CDR1 and CDR2: DFQATT and SNEGSKA (reference sequence). The CDR3 protein is CSALGPDTQYF. As DNA, the CDR3 is TGCAGTGCCCTTGGCCCAGATACGCAGTATTTT.

This clonotype has a handful of counts. The chain joins TRBV5-1 to TRBJ2-2; D remains ambiguous. CDR3 length equals 15 residues. Trimming shortened V by 2 bases and J by 3 bases, and 11 bases separated the two germline ends. CDR1 is SGHRS and CDR2 is YFSETQ in the germline V gene. The DNA of the CDR3 is TGCGCCAGCAGCTTAGGACGACTTTACACCGGGGAGCTGTTTTTT. It codes for CASSLGRLYTGELFF.

This clonotype was found a few times. V and J are TRBV15 and TRBJ1-1; D is uncertain. The germline V gene encodes CDR1 LNHNV and CDR2 YYDKDF (reference sequence). V lost 4 bases and J lost 4, with 16 bases in between. The CDR3 has 15 amino acids. CDR3 sequence: CATSTRSFLGTEAFF. CDR3 bases: TGTGCCACCAGCACTAGATCCTTTCTGGGCACTGAAGCTTTCTTT.

J is TRBJ2-7 and V is TRBV5-6; 11 bases match TRBD2. The CDR3 runs to 16 residues. Germline V gene data show CDR1 as SGHDT and CDR2 as YYEEEE. Trimming removed 2 bases from V and 7 bases from J; junction bases left unmatched: 11. As DNA, the CDR3 is TGTGCCAGCAGCTTCCCTAGCGGGAGGAGGGTAGGGGAGCAGTACTTC. Its translation is CASSFPSGRRVGEQYF.

This clonotype was seen ten or more times. The chain couples TRBV10-3 to TRBJ1-2, with D maybe TRBD1 (5 bases). This CDR3 comprises 13 residues. The germline CDR1 and CDR2 sequences are ENHRY and SYGVKD. Trimming shortened V by 7 bases and J by 6 bases, and 15 bases separated the two germline ends. The CDR3 reads CAITPGRMDGYTF. The DNA for the CDR3 is TGTGCCATCACCCCAGGGAGGATGGATGGCTACACCTTC.

The chain joins TRBV3-1 to TRBJ2-3; no definite D call. The CDR3 totals 17 residues. Trimming left V 1 base short and J 2 bases short, with 16 bases between. Germline V gene data show CDR1 as LGHDT and CDR2 as YNNKEL (reference sequence). In DNA form, the CDR3 reads TGTGCCAGCAGCCAAGTTTACGCCCGCCGCCCCACAGATACGCAGTATTTT. Amino acid sequence: CASSQVYARRPTDTQYF.

The chain uses TRBV12-3 or TRBV12-4 and TRBJ2-2; TRBD2 aligns across 9 bases. The V and J ends lost 2 bases and 6 bases, in that order; junction bases with no gene match: 10. The CDR3 is 17 residues long. The CDR3 bases are TGTGCCAGCAGTTTATCTAGCGGGACCTGGGATGCCGGGGAGCTGTTTTTT. This codes for CASSLSSGTWDAGELFF.

Ten or more counts support this clonotype. CDR3 amino acids: CSARDRVKDTQYF. In DNA form, the CDR3 reads TGCAGTGCGCGGGACAGGGTGAAGGATACGCAGTATTTT. The chain joins TRBV20-1 to TRBJ2-3; 9 bases agree with TRBD1. The V and J ends lost 6 bases and 6 bases, in that order; junction bases with no gene match: 7. This CDR3 has 13 residues. From germline, CDR1 is DFQATT and CDR2 SNEGSKA (reference sequence).

This clonotype was recorded many times. The chain recombines TRBV7-8 with TRBJ2-1; 10 nucleotides agree with TRBD2. Trimming cost V 0 bases and J 9 bases; bases outside gene matches: 11. This CDR3 comprises 17 residues. The germline V gene has CDR1 SGHVS and CDR2 FQNEAQ. CDR3 coding DNA: TGTGCCAGCAGCTTAGCGCGGGGAGCGGGAGGGCCGGGTGAGCAGTTCTTC. As protein: CASSLARGAGGPGEQFF.

This clonotype was seen a handful of times. The chain employs TRBV2 and TRBJ2-7; D is possibly TRBD1 (5 bases). The germline V gene has CDR1 SNHLY and CDR2 FYNNEI. V was cut by 3 bases and J by 2 bases, with 11 bases left in between. The CDR3 sequence is 14 residues long. The CDR3 DNA sequence: TGTGCCAGCAGTGACAGGACATTGACCTACGAGCAGTACTTC. Translated, it gives CASSDRTLTYEQYF.

This clonotype was recorded at least ten times. The rearrangement joins TRBV20-1 to TRBJ2-7, with a tentative D call TRBD2 (5 bases). The CDR3 runs to 14 residues. Germline CDR1 DFQATT, CDR2 SNEGSKA (reference sequence). Trimming cost V 3 bases and J 6 bases, with 18 bases left between them. CDR3: CSASSRRLLVEQYF. The CDR3 region has the DNA TGCAGTGCTAGTTCGAGGAGACTACTTGTCGAGCAGTACTTC.

The chain carries TRBV13 and TRBJ2-2; tentatively, D is TRBD2 (6 bases). V was cut by 5 bases and J by 6 bases, with 19 bases left in between. Germline V gives CDR1 PRHDT, CDR2 FYEKMQ (reference sequence). The CDR3 has 16 residues. This chain's CDR3 is CASSQRPPGAAGELFF. The CDR3 DNA sequence: TGTGCCAGCAGCCAACGGCCCCCGGGAGCCGCCGGGGAGCTGTTTTTT. Based on the CDR3 plus reference TRBV13 and TRBJ2-2, the full variable domain is AAGVIQSPRHLIKEKRETATLKCYPIPRHDTVYWYQQGPGQDPQFLISFYEKMQSDKGSIPDRFSAQQFSDYHSELNMSSLELGDSALYFCASSQRPPGAAGELFFGEGSRLTVL.

This clonotype was counted a few times. J is TRBJ2-7 and V is TRBV28; possibly TRBD2 for D (6 bases). V dropped 7 bases and J dropped 3 bases, with 16 bases sitting between them. Germline loops: CDR1 MDHEN, CDR2 SYDVKM. This CDR3 is built from 14 residues. CDR3 sequence reads: CASNIAEPLYEQYF. DNA of the CDR3: TGTGCCAGCAACATAGCGGAGCCCCTCTACGAGCAGTACTTC.

The rearrangement links TRBV6-6 to TRBJ1-5; TRBD1 is a possible D gene (5 bases). This CDR3 region has 13 residues. Trimming stripped 7 bases from V and 4 bases from J, with 11 bases between. The germline V gene has CDR1 MNHNY and CDR2 SVGAGI (reference sequence). The CDR3: CASTLGVNQPQHF. The CDR3 DNA reads as TGTGCCAGCACCTTAGGGGTTAATCAGCCCCAGCATTTT.

This clonotype was found many times. V usage is TRBV10-3 and J usage is TRBJ2-2; perhaps TRBD1 as D (5 bases). In germline, CDR1 is ENHRY, CDR2 SYGVKD. The V end was cut by 8 bases, the J end by 4 bases, with 17 bases between. This CDR3 has 15 amino acids. CDR3 region: CAIQQVTAATGELFF. CDR3 in DNA: TGTGCCATCCAACAGGTGACCGCTGCCACCGGGGAGCTGTTTTTT.

A few counts support this clonotype. J is TRBJ2-7 and V is TRBV20-1, with 8 bases aligning to TRBD2. Germline CDR1 DFQATT, CDR2 SNEGSKA (reference sequence). This CDR3 is 14 amino acids long. With V trimmed by 3 bases and J by 4 bases, 8 bases remained unmatched. As DNA, the CDR3 is TGCAGTGCTAGGCCCAGACTAGCGATGTACGAGCAGTACTTC. Amino acids: CSARPRLAMYEQYF.

This clonotype was counted between two and nine times. The rearrangement uses TRBV7-9 and TRBJ2-2, with TRBD2 identical over 10 bases. Germline CDR1 and CDR2: SEHNR and FQNEAQ (reference sequence). V lost 3 bases and J lost 3; bases outside the gene matches: 4. There are 16 residues in the CDR3. The CDR3 nucleotides read TGTGCCAGCAGCTTGGGAGCGGGAGGGGACACCGGGGAGCTGTTTTTT. Protein product: CASSLGAGGDTGELFF.

The V call is TRBV7-8, the J call TRBJ2-3; 8 nucleotides align to TRBD2. Trimming removed 5 bases from V and 0 bases from J; junction bases left unmatched: 7. This CDR3 spans 16 amino acids. Per germline, CDR1 SGHVS and CDR2 FQNEAQ. CDR3 sequence (DNA): TGTGCCAGCAGCGGGGAGGCTAGCGGGAGCACAGATACGCAGTATTTT. Encoded protein: CASSGEASGSTDTQYF.

This clonotype was counted many times. The J gene is TRBJ2-7, the V gene TRBV20-1; TRBD1 or TRBD2 may be the D gene (5 bases each). Trimming removed 0 bases from V and 5 bases from J, with 17 bases in between. In germline, CDR1 is DFQATT, CDR2 SNEGSKA (reference sequence). The CDR3 runs 15 residues. CDR3 sequence: CSARDPRAGWDEQYF. CDR3 in DNA: TGCAGTGCTAGAGATCCGCGGGCAGGGTGGGACGAGCAGTACTTC.

CDR3 sequence (DNA): TGTGCCACCAGCAGACAAGGACTAGCGCCCGAGCAGTTCTTC. This translates into CATSRQGLAPEQFF. The chain carries TRBV15 and TRBJ2-1; 9 nucleotides line up with TRBD2. The length of the CDR3 is 14 residues. With 2 bases clipped from V and 10 bases from J, the junction kept 6 bases outside the gene matches. In germline, CDR1 is LNHNV, CDR2 YYDKDF (reference sequence).

Only a few counts were recorded for this clonotype. The J gene is TRBJ2-5, the V gene TRBV2, with D perhaps matching TRBD1 or TRBD2 (5 bases each). Germline CDR1 is SNHLY and CDR2 is FYNNEI. The CDR3 runs to 12 residues. V was trimmed by 6 bases and J by 4 bases, leaving 9 bases between them. The CDR3 reads CASREGLETQYF. CDR3 in DNA: TGTGCCAGCAGAGAGGGGTTAGAGACCCAGTACTTC.

Ten or more counts support this clonotype. The V gene is TRBV5-1, the J gene TRBJ2-7; D could derive from TRBD1 or TRBD2 (5 bases each). The CDR3 consists of 13 residues. V was pared by 1 base and J by 5 bases, with 10 bases between. The V gene's germline CDR1 is SGHRS and CDR2 YFSETQ. For the CDR3, the DNA is TGCGCCAGCAGCTTGCTCGGGGACCACGAGCAGTACTTC. Protein product: CASSLLGDHEQYF.

The chain is built from TRBV5-1 and TRBJ2-1, with 9 bases that match TRBD1. J gave up 4 bases and V 2 bases, and 4 bases lay outside the gene matches. The CDR3 sequence is 15 residues long. Germline assignment: CDR1 SGHRS and CDR2 YFSETQ. CDR3 in amino acids: CASSLTTGGYNEQFF. CDR3 bases: TGCGCCAGCAGCTTAACGACAGGGGGGTACAATGAGCAGTTCTTC.

The table lists this clonotype with many counts. The rearrangement links TRBV10-2 to TRBJ2-3; D uncertain. The CDR3 spans 15 residues. The V end lost 5 bases, the J end lost 2 bases, and 14 bases lay between the germline ends. The germline V gene has CDR1 WSHSY and CDR2 SAAADI. CDR3 bases: TGCGCCAGCAGTCGCCTCTGGAAGGCCACAGATACGCAGTATTTT. This gives the protein CASSRLWKATDTQYF.

This clonotype was counted at least ten times. The V gene is TRBV20-1, the J gene TRBJ1-5, with unresolved D. The germline V and J ends were trimmed by 1 base and 7 bases, with 11 bases remaining between them. This CDR3 is built from 13 residues. The V gene's germline CDR1 is DFQATT and CDR2 SNEGSKA (reference sequence). This CDR3 is CSARVGLVQPQHF. DNA for the CDR3: TGCAGTGCTAGAGTGGGGTTAGTACAGCCCCAGCATTTT.

The chain joins TRBV5-1 to TRBJ2-2, with D possibly being TRBD1 (6 bases). V lost 3 bases, J lost 0 bases, and 9 bases lay in between. CDR1 is SGHRS, CDR2 YFSETQ, per germline. This CDR3 has 15 residues. This CDR3 reads CASSSGAPNTGELFF. The DNA of the CDR3 is TGCGCCAGCAGCTCAGGGGCCCCGAACACCGGGGAGCTGTTTTTT.